This T cell receptor (beta chain) comes out of a study of blood T cells in healthy people across ages (dated by TCRdb to between 2015 and 2016). Regarding the research as a whole: In model experiments, roughly one uniquely barcoded TCR beta cDNA molecule per two T cells was captured by template switching. To avoid experimental bias, donors of different ages were spread randomly across the sequencing lanes. Donors were grouped into four age groups: young (average approximately 16 years), middle-aged (around 39), aged (roughly 67) and long-lived (around 82). Using the same blood draw, the study looked at two additional independent replicas of 1 million unique cDNA reads for two donors, one aged 18 to 30 and the other aged 80 or older. Age-related changes in TCR beta repertoire diversity were measured in the study by deep sequencing normalized with unique cDNA molecular identifiers. The research as a whole found: Total diversity estimates from one million sequenced T cells were considered lower bounds and underestimates. Conclusive comparison of naive and antigen-experienced compartments was prevented by the profiling of bulk unsorted PBMCs. There was a strong correlation between observed TCR beta diversity and the percentage of naive T cells measured by flow cytometry. The CMV infection status of donors was not known, potentially confounding age-related changes in expanded clonotypes. Compared with the aged group, more naive CD4+ T cells, fewer expanded clones and increased TCR diversity were shown by the long-lived group, suggesting age selection. As age increased, observed TCR beta diversity per million T cells dropped in a roughly linear way, and a significant reduction was already evident by age about 40.

This clonotype was counted between two and nine times. This receptor's antigen is unknown. Within one base of it there is no much larger clone, and no base qualities were kept. Library preparation was by 5' RACE. The run used an Illumina HiSeq 2500. A second PCR of about 7 to 12 cycles was run with a J-beta primer mix and a sample-barcoded 5' primer. A unique molecular identifier was introduced onto each TCR beta cDNA molecule by a template-switch 5' adaptor carrying 12 random nucleotides. At least 3 million CDR3-containing paired-end reads were obtained from each sample. First-strand cDNA was synthesized from all RNA with the Mint cDNA synthesis kit, primed by a TRBC-specific oligonucleotide. Following uracil-DNA glycosylase treatment, all cDNA underwent a first 18-cycle PCR with the universal primers M1SS and BC2_uni_R. Per the original workflow: For normalization, 1 million high-quality reads were randomly selected from each sample, with every read carrying a distinct molecular identifier. Reads sharing molecular identifiers were discarded rather than binned into consensus sequences. MiTCR, run with a Q25 quality threshold and the strictest error-elimination algorithm, handled CDR3 identification, clonotype clustering and error correction. A nonparametric unseen species model with Euler transformation was used to estimate lower-bound total TCR beta diversity. The public reads were reanalyzed by TCRdb: fastp trimming at Q25, MiXCR alignment, in-frame beta chains only. Each CDR3 protein gets just one entry, which takes the most common genes and DNA from the rows behind it. TCRdb's processing, not the authors', yielded these V and J calls. This sample gives 2 million or so distinct CDR3 sequences in total; 49% of them show up just once. In total, the top ten clones hold more than 2% of the sample.

V is trimmed back by 0 bases and J by 1 base, and the junction contains 6 bases that no gene match accounts for. According to the germline V gene, CDR1 reads SGHRS and CDR2 reads YFSETQ. The CDR3 sequence holds 16 residues, the cysteine and phenylalanine included. Just CDR3 DNA is preserved here, 48 bases in frame from base 1. The roughly 37 donors, aged roughly 6 to 100 years, were systemically healthy Caucasian individuals from Russia. About 10 milliliters of peripheral blood were drawn from each donor into EDTA-treated Vacutainer tubes. Ficoll-Paque density-gradient centrifugation was used to isolate PBMCs, with at least 7 million obtained per sample. Trizol reagent was used to extract total RNA from the PBMCs, yielding at least 6 micrograms per sample. The percentages of naive CD45RAhigh/CD27high T cells were determined by flow cytometry on a PBMC aliquot from every donor.

Sequencing was done on a sample of blood. Recombination joined TRBV5-1 with TRBJ1-2; TRBD1 aligns with 7 central bases. The receptor was derived from a woman in her 40s in good health. The nucleotide sequence reads TGCGCCAGCAGCTTGGGACAGGGAGTGGTTAACTATGGCTACACCTTC. Its amino acids are CASSLGQGVVNYGYTF. Supplemented by the reference TRBV5-1 and TRBJ1-2 proteins around the CDR3, the complete variable domain is KAGVTQTPRYLIKTRGQQVTLSCSPISGHRSVSWYQQTPGQGLQFLFEYFSETQRNKGNFPGRFSGRQFSNSRSEMNVSTLELGDSALYLCASSLGQGVVNYGYTFGSGTRLTVV.